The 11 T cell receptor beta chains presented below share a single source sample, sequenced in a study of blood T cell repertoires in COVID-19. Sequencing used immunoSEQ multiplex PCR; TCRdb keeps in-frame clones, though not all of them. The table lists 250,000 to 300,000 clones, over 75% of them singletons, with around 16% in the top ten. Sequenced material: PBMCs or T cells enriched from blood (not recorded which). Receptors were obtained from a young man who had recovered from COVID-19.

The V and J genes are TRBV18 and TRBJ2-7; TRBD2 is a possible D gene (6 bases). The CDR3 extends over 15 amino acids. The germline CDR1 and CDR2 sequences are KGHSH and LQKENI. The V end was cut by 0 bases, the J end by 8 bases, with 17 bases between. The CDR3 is CASSPPAGTAGKQYF. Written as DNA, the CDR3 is TGTGCCAGCTCACCACCGGCTGGGACGGCGGGGAAGCAGTACTTC.

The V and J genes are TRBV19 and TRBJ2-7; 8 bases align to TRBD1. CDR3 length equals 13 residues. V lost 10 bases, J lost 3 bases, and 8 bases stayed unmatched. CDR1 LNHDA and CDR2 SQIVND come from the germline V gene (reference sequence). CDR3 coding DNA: TGTGCCACACAAAAGACAGGGGTCTACGAGCAGTACTTC. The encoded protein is CATQKTGVYEQYF. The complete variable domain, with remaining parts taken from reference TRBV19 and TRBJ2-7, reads DGGITQSPKYLFRKEGQNVTLSCEQNLNHDAMYWYRQDPGQGLRLIYYSQIVNDFQKGDIAEGYSVSREKKESFPLTVTSAQKNPTAFYLCATQKTGVYEQYFGPGTRLTVT.

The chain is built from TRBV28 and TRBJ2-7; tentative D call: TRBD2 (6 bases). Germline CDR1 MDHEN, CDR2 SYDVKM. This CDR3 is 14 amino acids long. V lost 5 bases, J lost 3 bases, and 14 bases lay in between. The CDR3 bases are TGTGCCAGCAGTCTTGAGGGACTGTACTACGAGCAGTACTTC. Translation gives CASSLEGLYYEQYF.

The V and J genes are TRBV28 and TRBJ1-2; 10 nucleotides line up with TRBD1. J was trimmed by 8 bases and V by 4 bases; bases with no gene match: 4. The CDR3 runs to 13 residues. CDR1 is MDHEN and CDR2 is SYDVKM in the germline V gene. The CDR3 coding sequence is TGTGCCAGCAGTTCGTGGACAGGGGGGGGCTACACCTTC. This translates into CASSSWTGGGYTF.

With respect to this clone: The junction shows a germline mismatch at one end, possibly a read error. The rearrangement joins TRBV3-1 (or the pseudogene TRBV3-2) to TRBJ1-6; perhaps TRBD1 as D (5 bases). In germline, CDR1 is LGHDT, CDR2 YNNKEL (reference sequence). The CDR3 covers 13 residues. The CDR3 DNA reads TGTCCCAGCAGCGCTGGGGCCCGGGGGCCCCTCCACTTT. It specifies CPSSAGARGPLHF.

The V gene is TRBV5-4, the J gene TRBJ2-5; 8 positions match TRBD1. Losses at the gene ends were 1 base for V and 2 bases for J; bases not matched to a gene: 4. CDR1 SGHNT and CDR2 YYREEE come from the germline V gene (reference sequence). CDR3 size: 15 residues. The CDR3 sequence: CASSLRDRLQETQYF. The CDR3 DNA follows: TGTGCCAGCAGCTTGCGGGACAGGTTACAAGAGACCCAGTACTTC. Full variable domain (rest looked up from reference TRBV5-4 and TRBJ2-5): ETGVTQSPTHLIKTRGQQVTLRCSSQSGHNTVSWYQQALGQGPQFIFQYYREEENGRGNFPPRFSGLQFPNYSSELNVNALELDDSALYLCASSLRDRLQETQYFGPGTRLLVL.

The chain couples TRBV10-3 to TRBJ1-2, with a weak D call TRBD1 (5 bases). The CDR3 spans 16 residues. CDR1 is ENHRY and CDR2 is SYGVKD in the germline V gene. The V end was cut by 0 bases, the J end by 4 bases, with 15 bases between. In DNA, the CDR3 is TGTGCCATCAGTGAGTCGTCGGGGGAGGGTGGCTATGGCTACACCTTC. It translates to CAISESSGEGGYGYTF.

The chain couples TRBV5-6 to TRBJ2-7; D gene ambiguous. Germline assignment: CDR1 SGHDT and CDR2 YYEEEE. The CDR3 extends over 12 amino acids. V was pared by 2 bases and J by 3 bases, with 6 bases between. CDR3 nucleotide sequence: TGTGCCAGCAGCTTTCAGGTCTACGAGCAGTACTTC. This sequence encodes CASSFQVYEQYF.

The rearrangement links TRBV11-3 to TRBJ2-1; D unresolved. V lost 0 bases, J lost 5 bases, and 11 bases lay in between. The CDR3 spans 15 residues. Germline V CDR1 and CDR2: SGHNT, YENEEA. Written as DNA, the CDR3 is TGTGCCAGCAGCTTAGATAGCTACACAAACAATGAGCAGTTCTTC. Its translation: CASSLDSYTNNEQFF.

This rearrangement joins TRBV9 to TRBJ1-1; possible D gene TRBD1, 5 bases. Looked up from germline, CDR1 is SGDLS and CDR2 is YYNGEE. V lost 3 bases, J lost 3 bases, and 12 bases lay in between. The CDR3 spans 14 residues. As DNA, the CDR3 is TGTGCCAGCAGCGAAACAGGTTCGGACACTGAAGCTTTCTTT. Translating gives CASSETGSDTEAFF.

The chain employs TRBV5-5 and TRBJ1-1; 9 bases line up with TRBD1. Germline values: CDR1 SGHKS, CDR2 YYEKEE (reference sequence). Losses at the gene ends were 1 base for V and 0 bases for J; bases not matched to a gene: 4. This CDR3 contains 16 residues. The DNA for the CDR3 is TGTGCCAGCAGCTTGACAGGGGGCTACTTGAACACTGAAGCTTTCTTT. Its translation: CASSLTGGYLNTEAFF.